This TCR beta chain was observed in a study of control samples from healthy donors and cancer patients. TCRdb keeps only in-frame clones here, not all; method: immunoSEQ multiplex PCR. The table includes 190,000 or so clones, approximately 92% detected once. Trimming removed 0 bases at V and 3 bases at J, with 9 bases between. The CDR3 is made up of 16 amino acids. Germline CDR1 and CDR2: ENHRY and SYGVKD. What was sequenced was blood. This TCR was sampled from a man younger than 30 in good health. V gene TRBV10-3 combines with J gene TRBJ2-6, with D possibly TRBD1 on 6 matching bases. CDR3 protein: CAISESTGYGANVLTF. In DNA form, the CDR3 reads TGTGCCATCAGTGAGTCGACAGGATATGGGGCCAACGTCCTGACTTTC.